This T cell receptor (beta chain) was profiled in a study of tumor-infiltrating lymphocytes in primary liver carcinoma (dated by TCRdb to about 2017). The study in broad terms: Of the five patients (three men and two women, aged 30 to 69 years), four had hepatocellular carcinoma and one had combined HCC and intrahepatic cholangiocarcinoma. The five patients had tumors of stage T1-T3 N0M0, with maximum diameters ranging from roughly 4 to 11 cm. Each sample produced roughly 3.65 to 7.13 million productive TCRbeta reads, and read depth showed no significant difference between tissue types. TCRbeta repertoire sequencing, expression microarrays and whole-exome sequencing were combined in the study across five regions of each liver tumor, with adjacent normal tissue and blood also included. TCRbeta repertoire sequencing covered about 35 specimens from 5 patients: some 25 tumor regions, 5 adjacent noncancerous liver tissues and 5 peripheral blood samples. High reproducibility was observed for the technical replicate repertoires, with mean shared-clone rates approximately 0.9 and correlation coefficients above 0.98. On the study overall, not on this receptor specifically: Only the TCR beta chain was sequenced, so true repertoire diversity is likely underestimated because unpaired alpha chains were not captured. Repertoire overlap was higher between tumor regions (mean about 35%) than tumor-adjacent (approximately 17%) or tumor-blood (14%) pairs, consistent with antigen-driven expansion. Only 4 or 5 patients were included in the study, and the authors note that the findings should be validated in a larger study. The top 250 clones made up a significantly larger repertoire fraction in tumors than in blood (p = 0.039). Because the samples were bulk and unsorted, CD4+ and CD8+ T cell repertoires could not be compared.

This clonotype has only one observation. Its specific antigen is unknown. The germline gene is not matched at one end of the junction; a read error may be the cause. Its CDR3 holds 14 amino acids, cysteine through phenylalanine. Solely the CDR3 DNA is kept, with 42 bases framed from the first base. The CDR1 and CDR2 encoded by the germline V gene are SGHAT and FQNNGV. Total RNA and DNA were co-extracted without cell sorting from approximately 20-30 mg of bulk tissue using the AllPrep DNA/RNA mini kit. Surgical resection was performed in China between November 2015 and March 2016 on about five patients with histopathologically diagnosed primary liver carcinoma. Patients had chronic HBV infection and were treatment-naive at sampling. Each fresh piece of tumor and adjacent tissue was cut in two, with one half stored in RNAlater at -80 degrees C and the other half sent for histology. A constant-region primer and ProtoScript II reverse transcriptase were used to reverse-transcribe TCRbeta-specific cDNA from roughly 0.55 ug total RNA. Three nested multiplex PCR rounds, following a slightly modified ARM-PCR procedure, were used to build the TCRbeta libraries. Each of the first two PCR rounds ran for about 10 cycles and used multiplex TRBV1-TRBV30 forward primers together with a Cbeta reverse primer. Sample barcodes and Illumina adapters were attached in a final 25-cycle PCR using Deep VentR polymerase. Before sequencing, amplicons between 200 and 500 bp were purified from gel using a QIAquick gel extraction kit. TCRbeta amplicons were sequenced on an Illumina HiSeq 2500 with 250-bp paired-end reads. The paper's data handling went like this. Reads were quality-trimmed with Trimmomatic v0.33, and paired reads were merged with FLASH v1.2.11 to recover full CDR3 sequences. V, D and J germline segments were assigned to the rearranged TCRbeta sequences using MiGEC v1.2.1b. Clonotype statistics and Shannon-Wiener diversity indices were computed with VDJtools v1.0.0. Except for diversity analysis, only each sample's 250 most abundant clonotypes were used in subsequent analyses to reduce sampling bias. TCRdb redid the processing of the public reads, applying fastp at Q25 and MiXCR, and retained in-frame beta chains. Every distinct CDR3 protein forms one entry, paired with its most common genes and DNA. Here the V and J calls rest on TCRdb's processing, not on the authors' analysis. This sample gives approximately 92,000 distinct CDR3 sequences in total; approximately 72% of them show up just once. 27% of the sample comes from the top ten.

The receptor's source is a middle-aged man with primary liver carcinoma and hepatitis B virus infection. The specimen sequenced was tumor-adjacent normal liver tissue. The rearranged chain carries TRBV11-2 and TRBJ2-7, with 9 middle bases fitting TRBD2. The CDR3 corresponds to CPSSSSGNLHEQYF. The nucleotide sequence is TGTCCCAGCAGCTCTAGCGGGAACCTCCACGAGCAGTACTTC.